The clone carrying this T cell receptor beta chain was observed a handful of times. The CDR3 has 15 amino acids. V gave up 4 bases and J gave up 0 bases, with 11 bases separating them. Germline V gene lookup returns CDR1 MNHEY and CDR2 SVGAGI. The source of the sample is a study of blood T cells in healthy people across ages. Total RNA was extracted at no less than 6 micrograms per sample. The second PCR ran roughly 7 to 12 cycles with a sample-barcoded 5' primer and J-beta primers. CDR3-containing paired-end reads numbering at least 2.5 million came from each sample. TCRdb reprocessed the 5' RACE reads with MiXCR, giving one entry per CDR3 protein. The sample lists over 600,000 distinct CDR3 sequences; about 45% were seen once.

This clonotype was sampled from an elderly man in good health. Material for sequencing was blood. The chain has TRBV6-5 and TRBJ2-3; no clear D gene. CDR3 loop: CASSFEKFSTDTQYF. The DNA of the CDR3 is TGTGCCAGCAGTTTCGAGAAGTTTAGCACAGATACGCAGTATTTT.